Detailed here is one TCR beta chain. Per germline, CDR1 LNHDA and CDR2 SQIVND (reference sequence). V dropped 7 bases and J dropped 1 base, with 14 bases sitting between them. CDR3 length: 16 residues. This entry belongs to a study of blood T cell repertoires in COVID-19. About the study: Samples taken during acute and convalescent COVID-19 were collected in the United States, Italy and Spain. T cells, B-cell-depleted T cells, or PBMCs provided the cDNA or gDNA that served as material.

In the original workflow: The assay estimated nucleated cells by amplifying reference gene primers. The assay was immunoSEQ multiplex PCR, and TCRdb's table has in-frame clones only and misses some. The V and J calls and the clone size are those of that table, but D and trimming were determined from the DNA. This sample has about 480,000 clones, with 80% to 90% found just once. The sample was peripheral blood. This TCR derives from a woman aged 25 to 39 with acute or convalescent COVID-19. V gene TRBV19 combines with J gene TRBJ1-6, with no clear D. CDR3 sequence reads: CASMRGSDSYNSPLHF. In nucleotides, the CDR3 is TGTGCCAGTATGCGAGGTTCCGATTCCTATAATTCACCCCTCCACTTT.